The rows below give T cell receptor beta chains drawn from one sample of a study of regulatory T cells in long-lasting Graves disease. TCRdb reanalysed the multiplex PCR reads using MiXCR and keeps one entry per CDR3 protein. The profile shows roughly 500,000 distinct CDR3 sequences, 12% to 15% of them singletons. This same sample was also taken into another study, of T cells in Graves' hyperthyroidism and ophthalmopathy.

The sequences come from peripheral blood mononuclear cells (PBMCs), collected at new diagnosis, from a patient treated with antithyroid drugs. The receptors originated from a woman in her forties or fifties with Graves disease. Each CDR3 is given with its conserved first and last residue. The order of the fields is D gene, clone size, V gene, J gene, CDR3 protein, CDR3 DNA. The D gene is left open where the match is weak. Clone size is stated in some rows and not others, as once, few, many or a class when expanded.

D: -; size: -; V: TRBV10-3; J: TRBJ1-4; CDR3: CAISESETANEKLFF; DNA: TGTGCCATCAGTGAGTCTGAGACGGCTAATGAAAAACTGTTTTTT
D: -; size: -; V: TRBV6-9; J: TRBJ2-7; CDR3: CASSYLGQPFYEQYF; DNA: TGTGCCAGCAGTTACTTAGGACAGCCCTTCTACGAGCAGTACTTC
D: -; size: few; V: TRBV3-1; J: TRBJ2-7; CDR3: CASSPQTGAFYEQYF; DNA: TGTGCCAGCAGCCCCCAGACCGGGGCCTTTTACGAGCAGTACTTC
D: -; size: -; V: TRBV28; J: TRBJ1-4; CDR3: CASNHGTDEELFF; DNA: TGTGCCAGCAATCACGGGACGGATGAAGAACTGTTTTTT
D: -; size: -; V: TRBV19; J: TRBJ2-3; CDR3: CATYSGGTDTQYF; DNA: TGTGCCACCTATTCCGGGGGCACAGATACGCAGTATTTT
D: -; size: -; V: TRBV24-1; J: TRBJ2-1; CDR3: CATSDIQPGGENNEQFF; DNA: TGTGCCACCAGTGACATACAACCAGGGGGGGAGAACAATGAGCAGTTCTTC
D: TRBD1; size: many; V: TRBV28; J: TRBJ1-6; CDR3: CASSWDRENSPLHF; DNA: TGTGCCAGCAGTTGGGACAGGGAGAATTCACCCCTCCACTTT
D: TRBD2; size: many; V: TRBV6-2/TRBV6-3; J: TRBJ2-1; CDR3: CASSYRLAADNEQFF; DNA: TGTGCCAGCAGTTATCGGCTAGCGGCAGACAATGAGCAGTTCTTC
D: -; size: many; V: TRBV19; J: TRBJ1-2; CDR3: CASNTGIGYTF; DNA: TGTGCCAGTAACACAGGGATTGGCTACACCTTC
D: TRBD2; size: many; V: TRBV28; J: TRBJ2-7; CDR3: CASSQGTSGRFYAYEQYF; DNA: TGTGCCAGCAGCCAGGGGACTAGCGGGAGATTTTATGCCTACGAGCAGTACTTC
D: -; size: many; V: TRBV2; J: TRBJ2-5; CDR3: CASSEALGLGETQYF; DNA: TGTGCCAGCAGTGAAGCGCTGGGGCTCGGAGAGACCCAGTACTTC
D: -; size: -; V: TRBV28; J: TRBJ2-2; CDR3: CASTTQGEYTGELFF; DNA: TGTGCCAGCACAACTCAGGGAGAATACACCGGGGAGCTGTTTTTT
D: TRBD2; size: many; V: TRBV28; J: TRBJ2-2; CDR3: CASSESGTSGTYTGELSF; DNA: TGTGCCAGCAGTGAATCCGGGACTAGCGGGACCTACACCGGGGAGCTGTCTTTT
D: TRBD2; size: many; V: TRBV6-2/TRBV6-3; J: TRBJ2-3; CDR3: CASSAIPSSGTSIGTQYF; DNA: TGTGCCAGCAGCGCTATCCCCTCGTCCGGGACTAGCATTGGTACGCAGTATTTT
D: TRBD2; size: many; V: TRBV13; J: TRBJ2-7; CDR3: CASSLGGGLEQYF; DNA: TGTGCCAGCAGCTTGGGGGGGGGTCTCGAGCAGTACTTC
D: TRBD1; size: few; V: TRBV3-1; J: TRBJ2-1; CDR3: CASSHGTGGGNEQFF; DNA: TGTGCCAGCAGCCATGGGACAGGGGGCGGGAATGAGCAGTTCTTC
D: TRBD2; size: -; V: TRBV7-8; J: TRBJ2-7; CDR3: CASSSQGVAGEQYF; DNA: TGTGCCAGCAGCTCCCAAGGGGTAGCGGGTGAGCAGTACTTC
D: -; size: many; V: TRBV7-9; J: TRBJ1-1; CDR3: CASSWDGPTEAFF; DNA: TGTGCCAGCAGTTGGGACGGACCCACTGAAGCTTTCTTT
D: -; size: many; V: TRBV3-1; J: TRBJ2-5; CDR3: CASSQLVETQYF; DNA: TGTGCCAGCAGCCAATTAGTTGAGACCCAGTACTTC